A selection of T cell receptor beta chains follows, all from one sample in a study of blood T cell repertoires in COVID-19. Data came from immunoSEQ multiplex PCR; TCRdb stores just in-frame clones and leaves some out. The repertoire holds about 100,000 clones, with 88% as singletons. The source material was peripheral blood. These receptors were obtained from an older woman with acute or convalescent COVID-19. The CDR3 runs from the conserved cysteine through the conserved F or W. A D gene is named only where the DNA matches it firmly. Part of the rows lack a size; the others show once, few, many or a class for expanded clones.

clone_size j_call d_call v_call cdr3_aa cdr3_nt
few TRBJ1-1 NA TRBV28 CASSLSRFWSFF TGTGCCAGCAGTTTAAGCAGGTTTTGGTCTTTCTTT
NA TRBJ1-1 TRBD1 TRBV6-4 CAGSATGKSVGTEAFF TGTGCCGGCAGTGCGACAGGGAAGTCTGTGGGCACTGAAGCTTTCTTT
NA TRBJ2-2 NA TRBV9 CASSVGGIPTGELFF TGTGCCAGCAGCGTAGGCGGGATCCCCACCGGGGAGCTGTTTTTT
NA TRBJ1-3 TRBD1 TRBV3-1/TRBV3-2 CASRNRGSGNTIYF TGTGCCAGCAGGAACAGGGGGAGTGGAAACACCATATATTTT
NA TRBJ1-2 NA TRBV7-2 CASTPRGMNYGYTF TGTGCCAGCACCCCGAGGGGGATGAACTATGGCTACACCTTC
NA TRBJ2-3 TRBD1 TRBV10-3 CAISDFSQGATDTQYF TGTGCCATCAGTGATTTTAGCCAGGGGGCAACAGATACGCAGTATTTT
NA TRBJ1-5 NA TRBV12-3/TRBV12-4 CASTSGNQPQHF TGTGCCAGCACCTCAGGGAATCAGCCCCAGCATTTT
NA TRBJ2-2 NA TRBV25-1 CASSEPFLSNTGELFF TGTGCCAGCAGTGAACCTTTTCTTTCGAACACCGGGGAGCTGTTTTTT
NA TRBJ1-1 NA TRBV7-9 CASIPVWGDNQAFF TGTGCCAGCATCCCCGTTTGGGGGGATAACCAAGCTTTCTTT
once TRBJ1-2 NA TRBV27 CASSPRGGYGYTF TGTGCCAGCAGCCCTAGGGGGGGCTATGGCTACACCTTC
NA TRBJ2-7 NA TRBV19 CASSNVGGTYEQYF TGTGCCAGTAGTAACGTAGGGGGAACCTACGAGCAGTACTTC
NA TRBJ2-1 TRBD2 TRBV6-5 CASSYGAGEGYNEQFF TGTGCCAGCAGTTATGGGGCGGGAGAGGGGTACAATGAGCAGTTCTTC
once TRBJ2-1 TRBD1 TRBV5-1 CASSLPGTGGSNEQFF TGCGCCAGCAGCTTACCAGGGACAGGGGGTTCCAATGAGCAGTTCTTC
NA TRBJ1-2 TRBD1 TRBV7-2 CASSSGQGRYGYTF TGTGCCAGCAGCTCCGGACAGGGGCGCTATGGCTACACCTTC
NA TRBJ2-3 TRBD1 TRBV18 CASSPRQGRTDTQYF TGTGCCAGCTCACCAAGACAGGGGCGCACAGATACGCAGTATTTT
NA TRBJ1-2 NA TRBV30 CAMPQRNTF TGTGCCATGCCCCAGCGGAACACCTTC
NA TRBJ2-2 NA TRBV11-2 CASRPPGAGTGELFF TGTGCCAGCAGACCCCCAGGGGCCGGTACCGGGGAGCTGTTTTTT
NA TRBJ1-6 NA TRBV5-5 CASSPGTRHSPLHF TGTGCCAGCAGCCCAGGGACTCGACATTCACCCCTCCACTTT
NA TRBJ1-4 NA TRBV7-9 CASSLAFTHDEKLFF TGTGCCAGCAGCTTAGCTTTTACACACGATGAAAAACTGTTTTTT
NA TRBJ1-2 TRBD1 TRBV5-6 CASSLAGQNYGYTF TGTGCCAGCAGCTTGGCGGGACAGAACTATGGCTACACCTTC
NA TRBJ1-1 TRBD1 TRBV11-3 CASSGGRGSTEAFF TGTGCCAGTTCAGGGGGGAGAGGGAGCACTGAAGCTTTCTTT
NA TRBJ1-1 NA TRBV2 CASRAGPNTEAFF TGTGCCAGCCGGGCAGGGCCGAACACTGAAGCTTTCTTT
NA TRBJ2-7 NA TRBV11-2 CASSLGRGSSYEQYF TGTGCCAGCAGCTTAGGCAGGGGAAGCTCCTACGAGCAGTACTTC
NA TRBJ1-5 TRBD1 TRBV28 CASSQGQGGQQPQHF TGTGCCAGCAGTCAGGGACAGGGGGGGCAGCAGCCCCAGCATTTT
NA TRBJ1-1 TRBD1 TRBV24-1 CATSDGTVKAFF TGTGCCACCAGTGATGGGACAGTTAAAGCTTTCTTT
NA TRBJ2-3 TRBD2 TRBV6-5 CASSGRGPDTQYF TGTGCCAGCAGCGGGAGGGGCCCAGATACGCAGTATTTT
NA TRBJ1-5 NA TRBV6-2/TRBV6-3 CASSWIEWGGYSNQPQHF TGTGCCAGCAGTTGGATCGAGTGGGGGGGATATAGCAATCAGCCCCAGCATTTT
NA TRBJ1-6 NA TRBV28 CASRTGFNSPLHF TGTGCCAGCAGGACAGGTTTTAATTCACCCCTCCACTTT
once TRBJ1-1 NA TRBV7-9 CASSLRNSWNTEAFF TGTGCCAGCAGCTTAAGGAACAGTTGGAACACTGAAGCTTTCTTT
NA TRBJ2-1 TRBD1 TRBV7-9 CASSLDRGNEQFF TGTGCCAGCAGCTTAGACAGGGGAAATGAGCAGTTCTTC
NA TRBJ1-4 NA TRBV6-5 CASRRSLNEKLFF TGTGCCAGCCGCCGGTCCTTGAATGAAAAACTGTTTTTT
NA TRBJ2-6 NA TRBV5-1 CASSLYGSVSISGANVLTF TGCGCCAGCAGCTTGTACGGGAGTGTCTCCATCTCTGGGGCCAACGTCCTGACTTTC
NA TRBJ1-1 TRBD1 TRBV6-5 CATGTGRANTEAFF TGTGCCACAGGGACAGGGAGGGCGAACACTGAAGCTTTCTTT
NA TRBJ2-7 NA TRBV5-4 CASSLYGGASYEQYF TGTGCCAGCAGCTTGTACGGGGGTGCCTCCTACGAGCAGTACTTC
NA TRBJ2-1 TRBD2 TRBV5-1 CASSLAGGLAGGVWNEQFF TGCGCCAGCAGCTTGGCCGGCGGACTAGCGGGAGGCGTGTGGAATGAGCAGTTCTTC
few TRBJ2-7 TRBD2 TRBV4-1 CASSQSGSEQYF TGCGCCAGCAGCCAAAGCGGGAGCGAGCAGTACTTC
NA TRBJ2-1 NA TRBV15 CATSRDRQPLQFF TGTGCCACCAGCAGAGATCGACAGCCTCTGCAGTTCTTC
NA TRBJ2-7 TRBD2 TRBV6-6 CASSYGSGTFNEQYF TGTGCCAGCAGTTACGGTAGCGGGACATTTAACGAGCAGTACTTC
once TRBJ2-2 NA TRBV24-1 CATSSGEYGGELFF TGTGCCACCTCCTCGGGAGAATACGGCGGGGAGCTGTTTTTT
NA TRBJ1-2 TRBD1 TRBV28 CASSLYLGTAVYGYTF TGTGCCAGCAGTTTATATCTCGGGACAGCTGTTTATGGCTACACCTTC
NA TRBJ1-1 NA TRBV6-5 CASRPTKPNTEAFF TGTGCCAGCAGACCCACAAAACCGAACACTGAAGCTTTCTTT
NA TRBJ2-5 NA TRBV7-9 CASSLDSGFQETQYF TGTGCCAGCAGCTTAGACAGTGGTTTCCAAGAGACCCAGTACTTC
NA TRBJ2-5 NA TRBV3-1/TRBV3-2 CASSQGVKGGQETQYF TGTGCCAGCAGCCAAGGGGTCAAAGGAGGGCAAGAGACCCAGTACTTC
NA TRBJ2-5 NA TRBV5-1 CASSPSRSQETQYF TGCGCCAGCAGCCCTAGCAGAAGCCAAGAGACCCAGTACTTC
NA TRBJ1-2 NA TRBV13 CASSLAQNYGYTF TGTGCCAGCAGCTTAGCACAGAACTATGGCTACACCTTC
NA TRBJ2-2 TRBD2 TRBV7-3 CASSRAGGTNTGELFF TGTGCCAGCAGCCGAGCGGGAGGGACGAACACCGGGGAGCTGTTTTTT
NA TRBJ1-5 TRBD1 TRBV27 CASRAGDSNQPQHF TGTGCCAGCAGGGCAGGGGACAGTAATCAGCCCCAGCATTTT
NA TRBJ2-5 NA TRBV28 CASSRGWGRETQYF TGTGCCAGCAGTAGGGGCTGGGGGCGGGAGACCCAGTACTTC
NA TRBJ2-5 TRBD2 TRBV5-1 CASSAGLAGEGETQYF TGCGCCAGCAGCGCCGGACTAGCGGGAGAAGGAGAGACCCAGTACTTC
NA TRBJ2-3 NA TRBV11-3 CASSRDGGTDTQYF TGTGCCAGCAGTAGGGACGGAGGGACAGATACGCAGTATTTT
few TRBJ2-2 TRBD1 TRBV5-3 CARSCTGETGELFF TGTGCCAGAAGCTGTACAGGGGAGACCGGGGAGCTGTTTTTT
NA TRBJ2-5 NA TRBV29-1 CSADSVKTQYF TGCAGCGCTGACAGTGTAAAGACCCAGTACTTC
NA TRBJ2-1 TRBD2 TRBV5-1 CASGSGLAGNNEQFF TGCGCCAGCGGCTCGGGACTAGCGGGAAACAATGAGCAGTTCTTC
NA TRBJ1-2 NA TRBV12-3/TRBV12-4 CASRRFGYGYTF TGTGCCAGCCGGAGGTTCGGTTATGGCTACACCTTC